This TCR beta chain was sequenced for a study of identical twins. V dropped 3 bases and J dropped 7 bases, with 17 bases sitting between them. Germline values: CDR1 SGHNT, CDR2 YYREEE (reference sequence). This CDR3 has 15 amino acids. Addition of a universal primer site occurred through template switching, and cDNA carried unique molecular identifiers. One entry per CDR3 protein, called by TCRdb with MiXCR from the 5' RACE reads. The table includes 1.5 million to 2 million distinct CDR3 sequences, about 31% detected once. Study-level points and caveats: With abundant cord blood beta clonotypes, insertions were fewer; memory repertoires showed no such pattern. Sharing of beta out-of-frame sequences by twins showed a weaker excess. The study found excess low generation probability among twin-shared out-of-frame alpha sequences.

As regards this clonotype: Antigen unknown.

The specimen sequenced was cord blood. The chain employs TRBV5-4 and TRBJ2-1; possibly TRBD2 for D (6 bases). The receptor was derived from a newborn girl in good health. The CDR3: CASSSIAAWGNEQFF. Here the CDR3 DNA reads TGTGCCAGCAGCTCAATAGCGGCCTGGGGGAATGAGCAGTTCTTC. Based on the CDR3 plus reference TRBV5-4 and TRBJ2-1, the full variable domain is ETGVTQSPTHLIKTRGQQVTLRCSSQSGHNTVSWYQQALGQGPQFIFQYYREEENGRGNFPPRFSGLQFPNYSSELNVNALELDDSALYLCASSSIAAWGNEQFFGPGTRLTVL.